This TCR beta chain was recovered during a study of early T cells in non-severe SARS-CoV-2 infection (dated by TCRdb to the early 2020s). Context from the whole study: Bulk RNA from unsorted whole blood was used for TCR sequencing, so alpha and beta chains could not be paired.

What the work shows at the level of the full study, not this receptor alone: VDJdb matching was skewed toward anti-spike CD8 responses and likely underestimated virus-specific expansions, missing private and CD4 specificities.

Library method: 5' RACE. The sequencer was a NextSeq 500. The TCR library protocol attached unique molecular identifiers to individual cDNA molecules to correct for sequencing error and PCR bias. Both TCR alpha and beta chains were sequenced, and tight co-correlation was observed between alpha and beta sequence abundances in each sample. Under the source paper's analysis protocol: Decombinator V4 was used to annotate TCR sequences for V gene, J gene and CDR3. TCRs were defined as expanded if a significant change between any two time points was detected under a Poisson model with p below 0.0001. TCR abundances were normalised to the total number of TCRs sequenced per sample and were expressed as counts per million. VDJdb, accessed 1 November 2021, was searched for CMV, EBV and SARS-CoV-2 annotated TCRs, excluding TCRs annotated for multiple antigens. TCRdb took the public reads, trimmed them with fastp at Q25, ran MiXCR for clone calling and kept in-frame beta chains. Rows are combined by CDR3 protein, so each entry shows the most common genes and DNA. The V and J calls follow TCRdb's processing rather than the paper's. In all, the sample holds roughly 41,000 distinct CDR3 sequences, and around 6.1% of those were seen once. The ten largest clones take up about a quarter of the sample.

There are many counts of this clonotype. Its antigen remains undetermined. The input lacks base qualities; no much larger clone sits a single base away. This was a case-control study nested in a cohort of healthcare workers in London, UK, who had nasopharyngeal swab PCR tests and blood samples taken every week. Healthcare workers were recruited during the week of the UK lockdown, between 23 and 31 March 2020, and followed weekly for up to 16 weeks. The TCR comes from an adult who was a healthcare worker with PCR-confirmed SARS-CoV-2 infection or an uninfected control (not recorded which). Sample: whole blood.

The nucleotide sequence reads as follows: TGTGCCAGCTCCTCGGGACAGGGTACAGATACGCAGTATTTT. This translates into CASSSGQGTDTQYF. The rearranged chain carries TRBV28 and TRBJ2-3; 9 of the junction bases match TRBD1. Taken from the germline V gene, the CDR1 and CDR2 loops are MDHEN and SYDVKM. There are 14 amino acids in the CDR3, from cysteine to phenylalanine inclusive. Of all the DNA, just the CDR3 is kept, 42 bases in frame from base 1. From V the trimming removes 8 bases and from J it removes 3 bases, while the gene matches leave 6 bases of the junction unaccounted for. When the CDR3 is completed using the reference TRBV28 and TRBJ2-3 genes on either side, the full variable domain is DVKVTQSSRYLVKRTGEKVFLECVQDMDHENMFWYRQDPGLGLRLIYFSYDVKMKEKGDIPEGYSVSREKKERFSLILESASTNQTSMYLCASSSGQGTDTQYFGPGTRLTVL.